The sample holds many counts of the clone carrying this TCR beta chain. No antigen is known for it. TCRdb processed the multiplex PCR reads anew with MiXCR; each CDR3 protein has one entry. The sample shows 200,000 to 300,000 distinct CDR3 sequences, 30% to 35% of them seen only once. The record originates from a study of breast tumors, draining lymph nodes, adjacent tissues. Whole-study results and caveats: Luminal-like breast cancer showed significantly greater tumor-nontumor repertoire similarity than basal-like breast cancer did.

The CDR3 has 12 amino acids. Germline V gene sequence: CDR1 DFQATT, CDR2 SNEGSKA (reference sequence). Axillary draining lymph nodes of breast cancer patients supplied the node samples. This sequence joins TRBV20-1 and TRBJ1-2; possibly TRBD1 for D (5 bases). Material: axillary lymph node tissue. The origin of this receptor is a female donor with breast cancer. Some clones in this sample may be carry-over from other donors' samples. The CDR3 DNA follows: TGCACCGCCCAAAGGGGACCGGAAGGTTACACCTTC. Protein product: CTAQRGPEGYTF.